This is a list of T cell receptor beta chains from one sample in a study of T cell changes during pregnancy in multiple sclerosis. Assay used: immunoSEQ multiplex PCR; TCRdb lists only in-frame clones, some missing. The table lists 35,000 to 45,000 clones, roughly 90% of them singletons, with 4% to 6% in the top ten. Here the sequenced sample was peripheral blood, taken in the second trimester of pregnancy. Source of these receptors: a female donor in good health, enrolled as a control in a pregnancy study. CDR3s include the opening cysteine and the closing phenylalanine or tryptophan. The order of the fields is D gene, clone size, V gene, J gene, CDR3 DNA, CDR3 protein. D genes are given only for firm matches. Not all rows give a size; the values are once, few, many and, for expanded clones, a class.

>.|.|TRBV7-9|TRBJ1-1
TGTGCCAGCAGCTCGGGACAAACAATGAACACTGAAGCTTTCTTT
CASSSGQTMNTEAFF
>.|few|TRBV7-9|TRBJ2-1
TGTGCCACCAACCGGGGCTCCTACAATGAGCAGTTCTTC
CATNRGSYNEQFF
>TRBD1|once|TRBV29-1|TRBJ2-1
TGCAGCGTTGCCCCCGGGACAGGGGATCCTAATGAGCAGTTCTTC
CSVAPGTGDPNEQFF
>.|.|TRBV6-5|TRBJ1-1
TGTGCCAGCAGCCGCCCAGGGAACACTGAAGCTTTCTTT
CASSRPGNTEAFF
>.|.|TRBV15|TRBJ1-3
TGTGCCACCAGCAGAGATATTGTACGAGGACTCTCTGGAAACACCATATATTTT
CATSRDIVRGLSGNTIYF
>.|.|TRBV5-4|TRBJ2-3
TGTGCCAGCAGCTTGGCCGGGCGCGGGGTAAGCACAGATACGCAGTATTTT
CASSLAGRGVSTDTQYF
>.|few|TRBV19|TRBJ2-1
TGTGCCAGTAGTATGGAGGGGGCCCCCTGGGGTGAGCAGTTCTTC
CASSMEGAPWGEQFF
>.|.|TRBV7-9|TRBJ2-1
TGTGCCAGCAGCCCCGAGGAGGGCAGGGATTACAATGAGCAGTTCTTC
CASSPEEGRDYNEQFF
>.|few|TRBV30|TRBJ2-2
TGTGCCGGCAACAGGGTCACCGGGGAGCTGTTTTTT
CAGNRVTGELFF
>.|.|TRBV19|TRBJ1-1
TGTGCCAGTACAGGGCCCGAATGGACTGAAGCTTTCTTT
CASTGPEWTEAFF
>TRBD1|few|TRBV6-5|TRBJ1-2
TGTGCCAGCAGAAAGGGACAGGGAGCGGGCTACACCTTC
CASRKGQGAGYTF
>TRBD1|.|TRBV19|TRBJ1-3
TGTGCCAGCCGGGACAGTTCGAACACCATATATTTT
CASRDSSNTIYF
>.|once|TRBV29-1|TRBJ1-2
TGCAGCGCCGCGACAGATTATGGCTACACCTTC
CSAATDYGYTF
>TRBD2|.|TRBV6-1|TRBJ2-1
TGTGCCAGCAGGCCACTAGCGGCCTCCTACAATGAGCAGTTCTTC
CASRPLAASYNEQFF
>TRBD1|.|TRBV6-5|TRBJ2-5
TGTGCCAGCAGAACAGGGGATTCGGAAACCCAGTACTTC
CASRTGDSETQYF
>.|few|TRBV7-9|TRBJ1-1
TGTGCCAGCAGCCCGCAGGGGCGGACTGAAGCTTTCTTT
CASSPQGRTEAFF
>TRBD1|.|TRBV25-1|TRBJ1-6
TGTGCCAGCAGTCTAGGGGGCAAAAATTCACCCCTCCACTTT
CASSLGGKNSPLHF
>TRBD1|.|TRBV27|TRBJ2-7
TGTGCCAGCAGCCCCGCCGGGACAGGGGTCTTGCAGTACTTC
CASSPAGTGVLQYF
>.|.|TRBV4-3|TRBJ1-1
TGCGCCAGCAGCCAAGATGGTTCTAGAGGGGGAGAAGCTTTCTTT
CASSQDGSRGGEAFF
>.|.|TRBV5-1|TRBJ2-1
TGCGCCAGCAGCCCCCGGGACAATGAGCAGTTCTTC
CASSPRDNEQFF
>.|once|TRBV30|TRBJ2-7
TGTGCCTGTGAACGACAGCTCCTCTACGAGCAGTACTTC
CACERQLLYEQYF
>.|.|TRBV7-8|TRBJ2-1
TGTGCCAGCAGCCCCGAGGGTGGAGTCCACAATGAGCAGTTCTTC
CASSPEGGVHNEQFF
>.|few|TRBV30|TRBJ1-2
TGTGCCTGGAGTATCCTCCGGGGATCCGCCAGGAATGGCTACACCTTC
CAWSILRGSARNGYTF
>TRBD2|once|TRBV30|TRBJ2-1
TGTGCCTGGACGCTCGGACTAGCGGGATTAAGTGAGCAGTTCTTC
CAWTLGLAGLSEQFF
>TRBD1|.|TRBV6-1|TRBJ1-2
TGTGCCAGCAGTAGCGTGACAGGGGAACAGGGCTACACCTTC
CASSSVTGEQGYTF
>TRBD1|.|TRBV7-9|TRBJ2-7
TGTGCCAGCAGCCCCCCTGGGACAGCCAACGAGCAGTACTTC
CASSPPGTANEQYF
>TRBD2|.|TRBV11-3|TRBJ2-1
TGTGCCAGCAGCTTAGGGGCTAGCGGGAGCTATGAGCAGTTCTTC
CASSLGASGSYEQFF
>.|.|TRBV10-3|TRBJ2-1
TGTGCCATCGCGCGGGGACTCAATGAGCAGTTCTTC
CAIARGLNEQFF
>.|.|TRBV7-2|TRBJ2-6
TGTGCCAGCAGCCTCGGGAGTTCTGGGGCCAACGTCCTGACTTTC
CASSLGSSGANVLTF